This T cell receptor beta chain was sequenced during a study of regulatory T cells in long-lasting Graves disease. Study findings and constraints: Gene preferences differed: TRBV28, TRBJ1-2, TRBJ2-5 in persistent cases.

Time point here: newly diagnosed GD, antithyroid drugs for less than 3 months. PBMC-extracted RNA yielded the TCR library. For TCR beta, libraries came from iRepertoire HTBI primers and Arm-PCR of CDR3 regions. Each CDR3 protein is one row after TCRdb ran MiXCR on the multiplex PCR reads. Of around 500,000 distinct CDR3 sequences in the sample, roughly 15% were seen once. Germline CDR1 reads MNHNS; CDR2 reads SASEGT. This CDR3 is built from 14 residues. Trimming left V 6 bases short and J 8 bases short, with 14 bases between. This clonotype was seen at least ten times. Its specificity is not known. The data also belong to a second study, concerning T cells in Graves' hyperthyroidism and ophthalmopathy. This second report adds: With a median lead of approximately 6 months before onset, the model predicted ophthalmopathy.

The specimen was peripheral blood mononuclear cells (PBMCs), collected at new diagnosis, from a patient treated with antithyroid drugs. The rearrangement links TRBV6-1 to TRBJ1-6; D is unclear. The clonotype was recovered from a woman between 40 and 65 years old with Graves disease. The CDR3: CASSDLPRDSPLHF. The DNA of the CDR3 is TGTGCCAGCAGCGATCTCCCTCGAGATTCACCCCTCCACTTT.